This T cell receptor (beta chain) was identified in a study of blood T cell repertoires in COVID-19. The junction had 6 bases not matched to a gene; V was cut back by 2 bases and J by 6 bases. The CDR3 consists of 16 residues. Germline V gene lookup returns CDR1 MNHNS and CDR2 SASEGT. Some clones are missing from TCRdb's copy, which holds only in-frame ones; the method was immunoSEQ multiplex PCR. This table holds 150,000 to 200,000 clones, roughly 80% found once. This TCR was recovered from an elderly woman with COVID-19, enrolled during active disease. Sequencing was done on a sample of peripheral blood. The rearrangement uses TRBV6-1 and TRBJ2-1; 11 bases map to TRBD2. The CDR3 loop reads CASSELRTSGGNEQFF. The DNA for the CDR3 is TGTGCCAGCAGTGAATTGAGAACTAGCGGGGGCAATGAGCAGTTCTTC.